This T cell receptor (beta chain) was captured by sequencing in a study of T cell responses to AZD1222 COVID-19 vaccine. The CDR3 spans 14 residues. Germline V lookup: CDR1 SGHTA, CDR2 FQGNSA. Comment on this clone: One end of the junction fails to match germline, which may point to a read error.

Clones were sequenced by immunoSEQ multiplex PCR, and TCRdb holds only the in-frame ones, with some missing. The sample includes 70,000 to 85,000 clones, 83% of them seen just once. Specimen: peripheral blood, collected 28 days after the second AZD1222 dose. The V call is TRBV7-2, the J call TRBJ2-7; 9 bases map to TRBD2. This clonotype was sampled from an adult who received the AZD1222 COVID-19 vaccine. The CDR3 loop reads CASRSAGAGGPPHF. The CDR3 DNA follows: TGTGCCAGCAGATCCGCGGGAGCGGGAGGTCCCCCGCACTTC. Full variable domain (missing parts from reference TRBV7-2 and TRBJ2-7): GAGVSQSPSNKVTEKGKDVELRCDPISGHTALYWYRQSLGQGLEFLIYFQGNSAPDKSGLPSDRFSAERTGGSVSTLTIQRTQQEDSAVYLCASRSAGAGGPPHFGPGTRLTVT.